Given below is one T cell receptor beta chain in context. The sample belongs to a study of blood T cell repertoires in COVID-19. About the study: Acute and convalescent COVID-19 samples came from the United States, Italy and Spain.

Categorization into cohorts depended on clinical history that participants reported. Donors in Cohort 3 counted as recovered after two negative PCRs, clearance, or symptom resolution. The CDR3 totals 16 residues. In germline, CDR1 is MDHEN, CDR2 SYDVKM. The V gene end was trimmed by 6 bases and the J gene end by 6 bases; junction bases not matched to a gene: 14. In the authors' workflow: Estimated nucleated cell counts came from reference gene primer amplification. The data were produced by immunoSEQ multiplex PCR, yet TCRdb's version contains in-frame clones alone and is incomplete. The V and J calls and clone size are taken from that table; D and trimming were inferred from the DNA. The sample contains about 270,000 clones, more than 75% of which appear only once.

The TCR comes from a man aged 18 to 29 who had recovered from COVID-19. V is TRBV28 and J is TRBJ1-5; TRBD1 aligns across 7 bases. Sequenced material: PBMCs or T cells enriched from blood (not recorded which). CDR3 sequence reads: CASSYLTGTAGQPQHF. The CDR3 bases are TGTGCCAGCAGCTACCTGACAGGGACTGCTGGTCAGCCCCAGCATTTT.